These 32 T cell receptor beta chains share one sample of origin, sequenced in a study of T cell responses to AZD1222 COVID-19 vaccine (dated by TCRdb to the early 2020s). The sample's time point, from its label and the paper: baseline before first vaccination. Libraries were constructed by the immunoSEQ multiplex PCR assay. TCRdb took this table from immuneACCESS and kept in-frame rearrangements with V and J called. Such tables lack part of the clones; where checked against another copy, unresolved V genes explain under half of the gap, and the rest is unexplained. The sample yields approximately 180,000 clones; approximately 90% were counted once. Of the sample, roughly 6.5% is held by the ten largest clones. Material: peripheral blood, obtained on day 0 of AZD1222 vaccination. These receptor sequences come from an adult in good health.

The chain has TRBV2 and TRBJ1-5; maybe TRBD1 (6 bases). Germline CDR1 is SNHLY and CDR2 is FYNNEI. There are 15 residues in the CDR3. Trimming left V 6 bases short and J 3 bases short, with 15 bases between. For the CDR3, the DNA is TGTGCCAGCAGGCCCCTAAGACAGGACAATCAGCCCCAGCATTTT. Translation: CASRPLRQDNQPQHF.

The rearrangement uses TRBV6-5 and TRBJ1-6; a possible D gene is TRBD1 (5 bases). Trimming stripped 2 bases from V and 9 bases from J, with 14 bases between. The CDR3 runs to 15 residues. The V gene's germline CDR1 is MNHEY and CDR2 SVGAGI. CDR3 nucleotide sequence: TGTGCCAGCAGTTACGGGGGGACGGATAGTTCACCCCTCCACTTT. Encoded protein: CASSYGGTDSSPLHF.

The chain combines TRBV27 with TRBJ1-2; 12 bases agree with TRBD1. Trimming at V came to 7 bases and at J to 6 bases, leaving 9 bases not matched to a gene. This CDR3 contains 15 residues. Germline values: CDR1 MNHEY, CDR2 SMNVEV (reference sequence). DNA of the CDR3: TGTGCCAGCATGAGATCCGGGACAGGGGGCAATGGCTACACCTTC. Its translation: CASMRSGTGGNGYTF.

V usage is TRBV21-1 and J usage is TRBJ2-5; TRBD1 is the table's D call and was not checked against the DNA. TRBV21-1 has pseudogene status. The CDR3 loop spans 18 amino acids. The CDR3 loop reads CASSLLEGTPTSQETQYF. CDR3 DNA sequence: TGTGCCAGCAGCCTCCTTGAAGGGACACCCACGTCTCAAGAGACCCAGTACTTC.

V and J are TRBV24-1 and TRBJ1-5; D gene unclear. V shed 4 bases and J shed 5 bases, with 8 bases lying between them. In germline, CDR1 is KGHDR, CDR2 SFDVKD. This CDR3 comprises 13 residues. DNA of the CDR3: TGTGCCACCAGTGAAGAGGGATATCAGCCCCAGCATTTT. This gives the protein CATSEEGYQPQHF.

J is TRBJ2-7 and V is TRBV28; 7 bases line up with TRBD2. The germline V gene has CDR1 MDHEN and CDR2 SYDVKM. The CDR3 contains 16 residues. The V segment lost 7 bases and the J segment 6 bases; nucleotides outside the gene matches: 18. CDR3 in amino acids: CASTPARRAGVGEQYF. CDR3 nucleotide sequence: TGTGCCAGCACCCCCGCCCGGAGGGCGGGAGTCGGCGAGCAGTACTTC. Based on the CDR3 plus reference TRBV28 and TRBJ2-7, the full variable domain is DVKVTQSSRYLVKRTGEKVFLECVQDMDHENMFWYRQDPGLGLRLIYFSYDVKMKEKGDIPEGYSVSREKKERFSLILESASTNQTSMYLCASTPARRAGVGEQYFGPGTRLTVT.

This rearrangement joins TRBV7-2 to TRBJ1-2; 9 bases fit TRBD1. The ends lost 5 bases at V and 1 base at J; junction bases unmatched: 2. Germline CDR1 reads SGHTA; CDR2 reads FQGNSA. This CDR3 contains 14 residues. This CDR3 reads CASSLGQGNYGYTF. The CDR3, as DNA: TGTGCCAGCAGCCTGGGACAGGGTAACTATGGCTACACCTTC.

The chain links TRBV28 to TRBJ1-2, with D unresolved. This CDR3 is built from 13 residues. Looked up from germline, CDR1 is MDHEN and CDR2 is SYDVKM. The ends were cut back, 2 bases at V and 2 bases at J, with 6 bases in the middle. The CDR3 nucleotides are TGTGCCAGCAGTTTAACAGTAAACTATGGCTACACCTTC. As protein: CASSLTVNYGYTF.

V usage is TRBV5-6 and J usage is TRBJ2-7; D might be TRBD1 (6 bases). The germline V and J ends were trimmed by 4 bases and 3 bases, with 14 bases remaining between them. Germline-derived CDR1 and CDR2 are SGHDT and YYEEEE. The CDR3 is made up of 14 amino acids. CDR3 DNA: TGTGCCAGCAGCCCGACAGGCCGTGGCTACGAGCAGTACTTC. Protein product: CASSPTGRGYEQYF.

The genes are TRBV5-1 and TRBJ2-3; TRBD2 matches 13 bases. CDR1 and CDR2 (germline): SGHRS, YFSETQ. The CDR3 sequence is 20 residues long. The J segment lost 4 bases and the V segment lost 0 bases, leaving 14 bases of the junction unmatched. The CDR3 is CASSLVSTSGRASYADTQYF. The DNA for the CDR3 is TGCGCCAGCAGCTTGGTCTCAACTAGCGGGAGGGCCTCTTACGCAGATACGCAGTATTTT.

This chain connects TRBV30 to TRBJ1-5; D unclear. The CDR3 is 13 amino acids. V was pared by 1 base and J by 3 bases, with 7 bases between. CDR1 GTSNPN and CDR2 SVGIG come from the germline V gene (reference sequence). CDR3 in DNA: TGTGCCTGGAGTGAACAGCCCAATCAGCCCCAGCATTTT. Amino acid sequence: CAWSEQPNQPQHF.

CDR3 region: CASSSAGSTYEQYF. CDR3 nucleotide sequence: TGTGCCAGCAGTTCGGCGGGCAGCACCTACGAGCAGTACTTC. This rearrangement joins TRBV28 to TRBJ2-7, with D tentatively TRBD2 (5 bases). This CDR3 contains 14 residues. Germline lookup yields CDR1 MDHEN and CDR2 SYDVKM. The V end lost 4 bases, the J end lost 2 bases, and 12 bases lay between the germline ends.

The J gene is TRBJ1-4, the V gene TRBV27; 7 bases line up with TRBD1. Per the germline V gene, CDR1 is MNHEY and CDR2 is SMNVEV (reference sequence). This CDR3 has 13 residues. For the CDR3, the DNA is TGTACACTGACAGGGTCAAATAATGAAAAACTGTTTTTT. It encodes CTLTGSNNEKLFF.

The rearrangement links TRBV7-2 to TRBJ2-7, with 9 bases matching TRBD1. The germline CDR1 and CDR2 sequences are SGHTA and FQGNSA. This CDR3 is 14 amino acids long. J was trimmed by 4 bases and V by 5 bases; bases with no gene match: 6. DNA of the CDR3: TGTGCCAGCAGCCCCCGGGACAGGGTATACGAGCAGTACTTC. Protein sequence: CASSPRDRVYEQYF.

This chain joins TRBV10-1 and TRBJ2-1, with 7 bases matching TRBD1. Germline trimming cut 3 bases from V and 4 bases from J; bases unmatched to any gene: 6. The CDR3 totals 15 residues. CDR1 and CDR2 (germline): WNHNN, SYGVQD (reference sequence). CDR3 in amino acids: CASSDPGTAYNEQFF. As DNA, the CDR3 is TGCGCCAGCAGTGACCCCGGGACAGCTTACAATGAGCAGTTCTTC.

This chain joins TRBV7-9 and TRBJ1-4; D possibly corresponds to TRBD1 (5 bases). In germline, CDR1 is SEHNR, CDR2 FQNEAQ (reference sequence). Deletions cut 5 bases from V and 4 bases from J, with 17 bases between. The CDR3 is 16 residues long. The CDR3: CASSPQGGEGNEKLFF. In nucleotides, the CDR3 is TGTGCCAGCAGCCCGCAAGGAGGGGAGGGTAATGAAAAACTGTTTTTT. The full variable domain, in which reference TRBV7-9 and TRBJ1-4 provide the parts outside the CDR3, is DTGVSQNPRHKITKRGQNVTFRCDPISEHNRLYWYRQTLGQGPEFLTYFQNEAQLEKSRLLSDRFSAERPKGSFSTLEIQRTEQGDSAMYLCASSPQGGEGNEKLFFGSGTQLSVL.

This chain joins TRBV2 and TRBJ2-7, with 8 bases fitting TRBD1. V shed 6 bases and J 0 bases; nucleotides not matched to a gene: 7. This CDR3 spans 15 amino acids. Germline-derived CDR1 and CDR2 are SNHLY and FYNNEI. CDR3 region: CASSPLGQGSYEQYF. Here the CDR3 DNA reads TGTGCCAGCAGCCCATTAGGACAGGGCTCCTACGAGCAGTACTTC.

This rearrangement joins TRBV6-6 to TRBJ2-1, with 14 nucleotides matching TRBD2. Germline V gene lookup returns CDR1 MNHNY and CDR2 SVGAGI (reference sequence). This CDR3 has 14 amino acids. V gave up 5 bases and J gave up 8 bases; unmatched junction bases: 2. CDR3 region: CASSGLAGGYEQFF. In nucleotides, the CDR3 is TGTGCCAGCAGTGGACTAGCGGGGGGTTATGAGCAGTTCTTC.

This rearrangement joins TRBV7-8 to TRBJ2-4; 8 nucleotides line up with TRBD2. J gave up 5 bases and V 2 bases, and 8 bases lay outside the gene matches. Germline lookup yields CDR1 SGHVS and CDR2 FQNEAQ. The CDR3 extends over 16 amino acids. The CDR3 sequence: CASSLREGNVENIQYF. The DNA of the CDR3 is TGTGCCAGCAGCTTACGGGAGGGGAATGTCGAAAACATTCAGTACTTC.

This clone was observed a single time. CDR3 protein: CANSGQGAISGANVLTF. The CDR3 nucleotides read TGCGCCAACTCGGGACAGGGCGCAATCTCTGGGGCCAACGTCCTGACTTTC. V gene TRBV4-3 combines with J gene TRBJ2-6; 9 nucleotides line up with TRBD1. This CDR3 comprises 17 residues. With 10 bases clipped from V and 0 bases from J, the junction kept 10 bases outside the gene matches. CDR1 and CDR2 (germline): LGHNA, YSLEER.

The rearrangement uses TRBV4-3 and TRBJ1-1, with a weak D call TRBD1 (5 bases). The CDR3 consists of 16 residues. Germline V gene data show CDR1 as LGHNA and CDR2 as YSLEER. Trimming pared 3 bases from V and 4 bases from J, leaving 18 bases between. Here the CDR3 DNA reads TGCGCCAGCAGCCAGACGTGGGGGGTGTTCGGCACTGAAGCTTTCTTT. Encoded protein: CASSQTWGVFGTEAFF.

J is TRBJ2-1 and V is TRBV5-1; 13 positions match TRBD2. V was pared by 4 bases and J by 6 bases, with 7 bases of the junction left unmatched. The CDR3 runs to 16 residues. Looked up from germline, CDR1 is SGHRS and CDR2 is YFSETQ. The CDR3 spells CASSPDTSGRANEQFF. In DNA, the CDR3 is TGCGCCAGCAGCCCGGATACTAGCGGGAGGGCCAATGAGCAGTTCTTC.

The CDR3 protein is CASSFFTTGGTHNEQFF. In DNA form, the CDR3 reads TGCGCCAGCAGCTTTTTCACGACAGGGGGCACCCACAATGAGCAGTTCTTC. V and J are TRBV5-1 and TRBJ2-1, with 10 bases matching TRBD1. The germline V gene has CDR1 SGHRS and CDR2 YFSETQ. V lost 2 bases and J lost 5; bases outside the gene matches: 10. The CDR3 loop spans 17 amino acids.

The rearrangement uses TRBV3-1 (or the pseudogene TRBV3-2) and TRBJ1-2, with 9 positions matching TRBD1. V shed 5 bases, J shed 7 bases, and the junction held 17 bases outside the gene matches. Germline CDR1 reads LGHDT; CDR2 reads YNNKEL (reference sequence). CDR3 size: 17 residues. The CDR3, as DNA: TGTGCCAGCAGCTTCGGCGGACAGGGGCCCCGAGGTGGTGGCTACACCTTC. It yields the protein CASSFGGQGPRGGGYTF.

This chain connects TRBV6-1 to TRBJ1-5; 7 bases match TRBD1. J lost 0 bases, V lost 4 bases, and 6 bases had no gene match. The CDR3 consists of 16 residues. Looked up from germline, CDR1 is MNHNS and CDR2 is SASEGT. The CDR3 region has the DNA TGTGCCAGCAGTGTCGACAGGGCCCATAGCAATCAGCCCCAGCATTTT. Amino acids: CASSVDRAHSNQPQHF.

This clone was counted only a few times. The genes are TRBV12-2 and TRBJ2-2; TRBD1 is the table's D call, not checked against the DNA. TRBV12-2 is a listed pseudogene. This CDR3 contains 13 residues. CDR3 amino acids: CASRPGPTGELFF. For the CDR3, the DNA is TGTGCAAGTCGCCCAGGCCCCACCGGGGAGCTGTTTTTT.

The chain couples TRBV7-9 to TRBJ2-1, with unresolved D. This CDR3 spans 12 amino acids. Germline assignment: CDR1 SEHNR and CDR2 FQNEAQ (reference sequence). Trimming took 5 bases from V and 6 from J, leaving 8 bases between them. The chain's CDR3 is CASSLPPNEQFF. Here the CDR3 DNA reads TGTGCCAGCAGCCTCCCCCCCAATGAGCAGTTCTTC.

The V gene is TRBV9, the J gene TRBJ2-2; tentatively, D is TRBD1 (5 bases). This CDR3 comprises 16 residues. Per the germline V gene, CDR1 is SGDLS and CDR2 is YYNGEE. V lost 0 bases and J lost 2, with 11 bases in between. The CDR3 bases are TGTGCCAGCAGCGTAGCTCTAAGGGGCAACACCGGGGAGCTGTTTTTT. Translating gives CASSVALRGNTGELFF.

The chain combines TRBV6-1 with TRBJ2-5, with D uncertain. The CDR3 extends over 13 amino acids. Germline V lookup: CDR1 MNHNS, CDR2 SASEGT. Trimming removed 1 base at V and 1 base at J, with 4 bases between. The CDR3 loop is CASSEEGQETQYF. In nucleotides, the CDR3 is TGTGCCAGCAGTGAAGAGGGCCAAGAGACCCAGTACTTC.

This chain joins TRBV5-1 and TRBJ1-5, with a possible D match to TRBD1 (5 bases). Germline lookup yields CDR1 SGHRS and CDR2 YFSETQ. The length of the CDR3 is 15 residues. Trimming cost V 5 bases and J 3 bases, with 15 bases left between them. CDR3 nucleotides: TGCGCCAGCAGACAGGAGAGCTCTACCAATCAGCCCCAGCATTTT. Translated, it gives CASRQESSTNQPQHF.

The J gene is TRBJ1-2, the V gene TRBV7-2; possible D gene TRBD1, 5 bases. Trimming pared 3 bases from V and 8 bases from J, leaving 13 bases between. The germline gives CDR1 SGHTA, CDR2 FQGNSA. This CDR3 region has 13 residues. Here the CDR3 DNA reads TGTGCCAGCAGCTTCCGCAGGGCTGGGGGCTACACCTTC. Amino acid sequence: CASSFRRAGGYTF.

The chain recombines TRBV5-1 with TRBJ2-2; D uncertain. CDR1 is SGHRS and CDR2 is YFSETQ in the germline V gene. V lost 0 bases to trimming and J lost 6 bases, with 12 bases between them. This CDR3 is built from 15 residues. The CDR3 loop is CASSLATKGAGELFF. CDR3 coding DNA: TGCGCCAGCAGCTTGGCTACCAAGGGTGCCGGGGAGCTGTTTTTT.